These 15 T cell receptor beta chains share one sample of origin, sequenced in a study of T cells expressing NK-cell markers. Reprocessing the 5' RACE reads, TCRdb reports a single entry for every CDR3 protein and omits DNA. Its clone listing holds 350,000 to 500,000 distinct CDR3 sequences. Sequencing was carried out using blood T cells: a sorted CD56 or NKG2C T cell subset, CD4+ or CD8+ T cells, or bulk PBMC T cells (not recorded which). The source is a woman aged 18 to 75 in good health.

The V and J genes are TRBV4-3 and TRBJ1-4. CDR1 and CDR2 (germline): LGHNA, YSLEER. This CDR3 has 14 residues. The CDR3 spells CASSQRWGNEKLFF.

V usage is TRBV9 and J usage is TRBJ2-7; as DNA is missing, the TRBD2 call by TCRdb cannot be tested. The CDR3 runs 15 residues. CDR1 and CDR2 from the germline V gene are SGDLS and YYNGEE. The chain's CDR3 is CASTPTSGFFYEQYF.

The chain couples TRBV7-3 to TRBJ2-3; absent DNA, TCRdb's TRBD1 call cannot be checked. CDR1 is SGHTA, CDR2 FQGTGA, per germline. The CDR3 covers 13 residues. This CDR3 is CASSSGVWDTQYF.

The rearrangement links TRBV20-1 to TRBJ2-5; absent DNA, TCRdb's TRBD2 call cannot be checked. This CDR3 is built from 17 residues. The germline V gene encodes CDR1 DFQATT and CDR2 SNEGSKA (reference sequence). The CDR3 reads CSARPASGNPPVETQYF.

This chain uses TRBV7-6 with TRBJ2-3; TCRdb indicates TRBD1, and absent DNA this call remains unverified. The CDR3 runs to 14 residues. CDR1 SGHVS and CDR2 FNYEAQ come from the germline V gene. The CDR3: CASSSGQRTDTQYF.

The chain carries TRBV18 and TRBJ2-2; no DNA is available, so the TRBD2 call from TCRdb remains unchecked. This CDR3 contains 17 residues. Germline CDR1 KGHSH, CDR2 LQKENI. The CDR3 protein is CASSPTGTSGRTGELFF.

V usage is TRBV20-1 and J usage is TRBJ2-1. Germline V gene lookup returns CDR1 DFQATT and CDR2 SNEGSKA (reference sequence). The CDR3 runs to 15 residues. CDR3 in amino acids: CSARDLGTPYNEQFF.

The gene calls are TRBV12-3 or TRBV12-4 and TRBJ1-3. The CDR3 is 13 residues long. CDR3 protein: CASRMGSGNTIYF.

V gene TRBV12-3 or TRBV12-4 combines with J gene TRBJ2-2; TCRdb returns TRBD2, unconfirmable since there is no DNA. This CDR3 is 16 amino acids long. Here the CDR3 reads CASSRTLAGNTGELFF.

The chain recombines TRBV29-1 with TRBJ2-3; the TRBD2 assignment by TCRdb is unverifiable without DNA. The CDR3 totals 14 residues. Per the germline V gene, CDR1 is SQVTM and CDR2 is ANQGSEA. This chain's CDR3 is CSVGQGGNTDTQYF.

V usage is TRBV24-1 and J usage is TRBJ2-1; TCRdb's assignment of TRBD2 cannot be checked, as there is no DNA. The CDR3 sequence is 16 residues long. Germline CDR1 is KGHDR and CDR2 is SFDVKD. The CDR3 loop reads CATSESGTTSYNEQFF.

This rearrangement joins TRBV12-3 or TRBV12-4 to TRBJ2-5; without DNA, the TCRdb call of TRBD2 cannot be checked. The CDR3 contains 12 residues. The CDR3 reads CASQGRKGTQYF.

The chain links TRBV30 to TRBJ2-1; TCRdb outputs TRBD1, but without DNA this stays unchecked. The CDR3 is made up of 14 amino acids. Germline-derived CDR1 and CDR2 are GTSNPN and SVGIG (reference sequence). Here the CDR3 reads CAWSVWRDLTEQFF.

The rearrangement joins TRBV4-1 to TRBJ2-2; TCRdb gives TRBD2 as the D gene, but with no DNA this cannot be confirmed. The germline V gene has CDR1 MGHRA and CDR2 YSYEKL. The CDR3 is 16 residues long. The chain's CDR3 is CASSQVLAGGPGELFF.

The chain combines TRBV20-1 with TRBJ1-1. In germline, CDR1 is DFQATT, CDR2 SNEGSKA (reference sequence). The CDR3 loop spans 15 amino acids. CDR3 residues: CSARELGPMNTEAFF.